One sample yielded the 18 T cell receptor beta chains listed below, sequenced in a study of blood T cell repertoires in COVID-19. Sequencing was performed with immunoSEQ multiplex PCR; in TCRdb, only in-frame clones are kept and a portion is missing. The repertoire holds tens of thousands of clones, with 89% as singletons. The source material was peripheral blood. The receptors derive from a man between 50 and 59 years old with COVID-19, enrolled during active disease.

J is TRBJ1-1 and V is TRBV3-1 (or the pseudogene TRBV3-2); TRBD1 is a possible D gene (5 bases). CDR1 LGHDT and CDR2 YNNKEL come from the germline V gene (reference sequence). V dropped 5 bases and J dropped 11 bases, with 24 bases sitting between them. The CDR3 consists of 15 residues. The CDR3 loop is CASSLMSQGKLTAFF. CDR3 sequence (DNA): TGTGCCAGCAGCTTGATGTCCCAGGGAAAGTTAACGGCTTTCTTT.

The CDR3 sequence is CASSLGDREETQYF. The DNA for the CDR3 is TGCGCCAGCAGCTTGGGTGACAGGGAAGAGACCCAGTACTTC. V is TRBV5-1 and J is TRBJ2-5, with 7 bases fitting TRBD1. J was trimmed by 3 bases and V by 0 bases; bases with no gene match: 2. The CDR3 contains 14 residues. Looked up from germline, CDR1 is SGHRS and CDR2 is YFSETQ.

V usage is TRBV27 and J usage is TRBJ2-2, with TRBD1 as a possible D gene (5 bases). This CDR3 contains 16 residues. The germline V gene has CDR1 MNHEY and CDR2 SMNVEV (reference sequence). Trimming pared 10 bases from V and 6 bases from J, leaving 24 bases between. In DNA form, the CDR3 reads TGTGCCAACAGCCGAAGGGGCGAAACGCGCCCCGGGGAGCTGTTTTTT. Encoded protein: CANSRRGETRPGELFF.

CDR3 DNA sequence: TGCGCCAGCAGCCAAGACCCGGGGAGGGTCCTTAACTATGGCTACACCTTC. Translating gives CASSQDPGRVLNYGYTF. This chain connects TRBV4-3 to TRBJ1-2; no reliable D call. The CDR3 consists of 17 residues. V lost 0 bases to trimming and J lost 1 base, with 15 bases between them. Germline CDR1 reads LGHNA; CDR2 reads YSLEER.

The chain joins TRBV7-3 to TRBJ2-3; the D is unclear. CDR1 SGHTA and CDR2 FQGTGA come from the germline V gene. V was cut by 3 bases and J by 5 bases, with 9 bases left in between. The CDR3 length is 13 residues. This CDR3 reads CASSFATGDTQYF. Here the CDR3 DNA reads TGTGCCAGCAGCTTCGCGACGGGAGATACGCAGTATTTT.

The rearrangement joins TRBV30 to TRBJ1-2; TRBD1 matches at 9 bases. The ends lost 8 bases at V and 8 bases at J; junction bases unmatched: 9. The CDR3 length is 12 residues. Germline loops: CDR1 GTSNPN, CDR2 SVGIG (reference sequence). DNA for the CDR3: TGTGCCGGGACGAGGGACAGGGCGGGCTACACCTTC. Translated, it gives CAGTRDRAGYTF.

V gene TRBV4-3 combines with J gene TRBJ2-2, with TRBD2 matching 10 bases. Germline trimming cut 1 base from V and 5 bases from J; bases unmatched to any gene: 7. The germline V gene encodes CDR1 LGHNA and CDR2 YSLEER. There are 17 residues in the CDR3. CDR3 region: CASSQGPSGGWTGELFF. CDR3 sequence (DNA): TGCGCCAGCAGCCAAGGGCCTAGCGGGGGCTGGACCGGGGAGCTGTTTTTT.

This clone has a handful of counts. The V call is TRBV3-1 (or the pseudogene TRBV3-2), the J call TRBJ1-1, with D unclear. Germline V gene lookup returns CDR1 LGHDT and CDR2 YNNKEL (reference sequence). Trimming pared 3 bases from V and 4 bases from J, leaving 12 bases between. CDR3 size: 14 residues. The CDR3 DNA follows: TGTGCCAGCAGCCACTCGGGAACAGTCACTGAAGCTTTCTTT. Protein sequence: CASSHSGTVTEAFF.

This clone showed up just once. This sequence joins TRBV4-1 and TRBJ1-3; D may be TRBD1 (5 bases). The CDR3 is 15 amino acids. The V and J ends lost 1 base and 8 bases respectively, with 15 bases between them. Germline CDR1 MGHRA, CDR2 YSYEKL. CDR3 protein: CASSQAWGLDYTIYF. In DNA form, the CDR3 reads TGCGCCAGCAGCCAAGCATGGGGCCTGGATTACACCATATATTTT.

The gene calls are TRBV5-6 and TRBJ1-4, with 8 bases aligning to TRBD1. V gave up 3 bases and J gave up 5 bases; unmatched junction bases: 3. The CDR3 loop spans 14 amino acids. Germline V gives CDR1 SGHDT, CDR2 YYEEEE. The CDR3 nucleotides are TGTGCCAGCAGCTGGACAGGGCCGAATGAAAAACTGTTTTTT. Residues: CASSWTGPNEKLFF.

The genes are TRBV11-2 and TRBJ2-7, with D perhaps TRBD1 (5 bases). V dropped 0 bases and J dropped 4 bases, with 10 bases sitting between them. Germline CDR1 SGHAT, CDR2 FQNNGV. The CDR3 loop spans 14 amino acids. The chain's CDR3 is CASSLDRVVYEQYF. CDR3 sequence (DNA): TGTGCCAGCAGCTTAGACAGGGTTGTATACGAGCAGTACTTC.

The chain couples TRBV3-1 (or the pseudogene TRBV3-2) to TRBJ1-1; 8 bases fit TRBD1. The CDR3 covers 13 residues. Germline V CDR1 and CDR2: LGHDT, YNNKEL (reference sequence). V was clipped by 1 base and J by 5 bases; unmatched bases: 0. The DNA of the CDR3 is TGTGCCAGCAGCCAAGGACAGGGGACTGAAGCTTTCTTT. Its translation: CASSQGQGTEAFF.

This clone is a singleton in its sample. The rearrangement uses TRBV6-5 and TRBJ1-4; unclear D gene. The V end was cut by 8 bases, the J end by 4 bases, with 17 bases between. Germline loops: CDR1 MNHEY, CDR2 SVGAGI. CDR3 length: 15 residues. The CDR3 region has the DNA TGTGCCAGCGGTCAAAGGGAGCCCCTTAATGAAAAACTGTTTTTT. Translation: CASGQREPLNEKLFF.

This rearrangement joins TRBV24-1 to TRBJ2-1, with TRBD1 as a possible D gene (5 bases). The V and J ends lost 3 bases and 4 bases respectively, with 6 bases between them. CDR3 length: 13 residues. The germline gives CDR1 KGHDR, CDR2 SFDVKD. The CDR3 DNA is TGTGCCACCAGTGATAGACAGTACAATGAGCAGTTCTTC. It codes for CATSDRQYNEQFF.

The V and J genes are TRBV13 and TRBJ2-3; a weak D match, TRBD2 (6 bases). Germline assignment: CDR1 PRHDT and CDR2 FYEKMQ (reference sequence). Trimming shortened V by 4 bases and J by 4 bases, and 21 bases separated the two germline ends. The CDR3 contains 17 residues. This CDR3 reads CASSSRSWASDSDTQYF. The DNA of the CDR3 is TGTGCCAGCAGCTCCCGGTCGTGGGCTAGCGACTCAGATACGCAGTATTTT.

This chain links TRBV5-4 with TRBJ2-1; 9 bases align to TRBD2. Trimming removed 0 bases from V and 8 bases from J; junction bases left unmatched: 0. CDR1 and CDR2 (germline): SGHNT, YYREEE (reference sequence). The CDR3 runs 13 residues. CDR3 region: CASSLGLADEQFF. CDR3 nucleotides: TGTGCCAGCAGCTTGGGACTAGCGGATGAGCAGTTCTTC.

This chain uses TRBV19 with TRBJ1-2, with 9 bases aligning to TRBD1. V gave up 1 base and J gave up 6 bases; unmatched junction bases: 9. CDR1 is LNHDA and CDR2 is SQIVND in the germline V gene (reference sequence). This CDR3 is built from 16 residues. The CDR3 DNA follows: TGTGCCAGTAGTATAGTCATGGGACAGGGTCTCGATGGCTACACCTTC. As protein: CASSIVMGQGLDGYTF.

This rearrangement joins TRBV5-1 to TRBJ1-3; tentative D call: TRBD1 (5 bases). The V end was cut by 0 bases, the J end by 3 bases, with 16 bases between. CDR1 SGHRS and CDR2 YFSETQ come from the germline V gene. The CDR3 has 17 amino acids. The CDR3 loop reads CASSLGQGIDVGNTIYF. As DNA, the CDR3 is TGCGCCAGCAGCTTGGGGCAGGGTATTGATGTTGGAAACACCATATATTTT.